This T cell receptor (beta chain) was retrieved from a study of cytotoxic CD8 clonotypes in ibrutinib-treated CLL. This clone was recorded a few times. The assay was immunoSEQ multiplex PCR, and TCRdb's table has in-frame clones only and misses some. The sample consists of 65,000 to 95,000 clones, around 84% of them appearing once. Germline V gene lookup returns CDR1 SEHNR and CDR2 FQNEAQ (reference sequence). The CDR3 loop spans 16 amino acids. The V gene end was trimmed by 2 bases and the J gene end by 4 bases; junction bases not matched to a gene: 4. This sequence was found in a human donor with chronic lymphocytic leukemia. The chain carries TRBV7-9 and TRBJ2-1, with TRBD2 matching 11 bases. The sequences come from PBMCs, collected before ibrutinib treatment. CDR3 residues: CASSLPLAGGYNEQFF. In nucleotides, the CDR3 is TGTGCCAGCAGCTTACCCCTAGCGGGGGGTTACAATGAGCAGTTCTTC.